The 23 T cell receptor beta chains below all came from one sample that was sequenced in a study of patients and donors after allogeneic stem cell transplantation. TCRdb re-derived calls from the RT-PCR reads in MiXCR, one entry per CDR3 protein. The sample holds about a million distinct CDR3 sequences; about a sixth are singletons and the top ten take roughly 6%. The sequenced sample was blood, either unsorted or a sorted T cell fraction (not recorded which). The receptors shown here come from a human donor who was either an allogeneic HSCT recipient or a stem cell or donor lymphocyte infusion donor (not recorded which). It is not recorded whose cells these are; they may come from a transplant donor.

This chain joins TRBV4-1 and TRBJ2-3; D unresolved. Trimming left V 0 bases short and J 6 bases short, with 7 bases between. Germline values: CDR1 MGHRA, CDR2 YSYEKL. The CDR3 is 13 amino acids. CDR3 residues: CASSQEETDTQYF. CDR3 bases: TGCGCCAGCAGCCAAGAGGAAACGGATACGCAGTATTTT.

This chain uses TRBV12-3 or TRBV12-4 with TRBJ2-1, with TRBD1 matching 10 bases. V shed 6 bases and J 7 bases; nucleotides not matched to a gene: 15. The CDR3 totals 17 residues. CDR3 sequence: CASSRSSGTGVGNEQFF. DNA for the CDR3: TGTGCCAGCAGCAGATCCTCCGGGACAGGGGTGGGGAATGAGCAGTTCTTC.

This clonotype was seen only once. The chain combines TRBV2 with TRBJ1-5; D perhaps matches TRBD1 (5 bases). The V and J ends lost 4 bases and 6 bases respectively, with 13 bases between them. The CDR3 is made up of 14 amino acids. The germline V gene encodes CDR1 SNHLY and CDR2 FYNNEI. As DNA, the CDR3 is TGTGCCAGCAGTGGGGCGGGACGGAGTCAGCCCCAGCATTTT. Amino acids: CASSGAGRSQPQHF.

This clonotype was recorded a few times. CDR3 amino acids: CASIPGLAYNEQFF. The DNA for the CDR3 is TGTGCCAGCATTCCGGGACTAGCGTACAATGAGCAGTTCTTC. V usage is TRBV6-2 or TRBV6-3 and J usage is TRBJ2-1; TRBD2 matches 10 bases. V trimming: 7 bases; J trimming: 4 bases; junction bases outside the gene matches: 4. The CDR3 has 14 amino acids. Looked up from germline, CDR1 is MNHEY and CDR2 is SVGEGT.

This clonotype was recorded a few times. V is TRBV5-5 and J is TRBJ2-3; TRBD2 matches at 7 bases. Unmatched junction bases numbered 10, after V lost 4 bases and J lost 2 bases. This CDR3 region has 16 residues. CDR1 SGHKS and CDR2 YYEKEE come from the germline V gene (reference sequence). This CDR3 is CASSRLSGTFTDTQYF. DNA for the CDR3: TGTGCCAGCAGCCGCCTGAGCGGGACCTTCACAGATACGCAGTATTTT.

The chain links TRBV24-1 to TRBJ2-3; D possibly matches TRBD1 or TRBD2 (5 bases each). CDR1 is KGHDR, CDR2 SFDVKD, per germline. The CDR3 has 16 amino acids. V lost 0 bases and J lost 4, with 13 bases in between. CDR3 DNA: TGTGCCACCAGTGATTTGGAGGGGCTTATCCCAGATACGCAGTATTTT. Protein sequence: CATSDLEGLIPDTQYF.

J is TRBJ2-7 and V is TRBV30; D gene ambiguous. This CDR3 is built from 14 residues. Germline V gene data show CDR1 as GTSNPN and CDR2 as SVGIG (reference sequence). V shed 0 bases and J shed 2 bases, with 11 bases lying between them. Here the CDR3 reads CAWSVDPGAYEQYF. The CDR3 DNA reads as TGTGCCTGGAGTGTAGATCCAGGAGCCTACGAGCAGTACTTC.

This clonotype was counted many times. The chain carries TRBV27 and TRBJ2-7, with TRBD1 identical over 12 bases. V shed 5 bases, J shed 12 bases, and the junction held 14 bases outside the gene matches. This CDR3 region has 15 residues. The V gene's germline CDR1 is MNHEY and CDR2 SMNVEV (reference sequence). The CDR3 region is CASSGPGQGAIVWYF. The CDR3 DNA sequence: TGTGCCAGCAGTGGACCGGGACAGGGGGCCATTGTGTGGTACTTC.

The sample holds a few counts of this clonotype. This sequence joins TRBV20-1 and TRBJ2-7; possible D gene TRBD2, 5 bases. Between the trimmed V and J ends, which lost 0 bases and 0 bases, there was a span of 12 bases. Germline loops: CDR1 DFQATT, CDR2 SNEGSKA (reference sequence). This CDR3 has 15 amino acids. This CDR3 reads CSARDGKADSYEQYF. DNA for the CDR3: TGCAGTGCTAGAGACGGGAAAGCGGACTCCTACGAGCAGTACTTC.

The CDR3 reads CAIKGDRGSNEQFF. CDR3 DNA sequence: TGTGCCATCAAGGGAGACAGGGGGAGCAATGAGCAGTTCTTC. The chain links TRBV10-3 to TRBJ2-1; the match to TRBD1 covers 9 bases. This CDR3 has 14 residues. V trimming: 7 bases; J trimming: 6 bases; junction bases outside the gene matches: 7. Germline V gene data show CDR1 as ENHRY and CDR2 as SYGVKD.

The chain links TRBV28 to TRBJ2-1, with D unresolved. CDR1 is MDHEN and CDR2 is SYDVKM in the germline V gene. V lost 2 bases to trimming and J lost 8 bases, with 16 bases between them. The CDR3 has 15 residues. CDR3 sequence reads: CASSLAIVVAHEQFF. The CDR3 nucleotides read TGTGCCAGCAGTTTAGCTATAGTTGTCGCACATGAGCAGTTCTTC.

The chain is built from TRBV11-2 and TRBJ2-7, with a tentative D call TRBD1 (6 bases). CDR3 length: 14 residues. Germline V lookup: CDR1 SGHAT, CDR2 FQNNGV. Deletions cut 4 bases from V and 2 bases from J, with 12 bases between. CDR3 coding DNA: TGTGCCAGCAGCTCTTGGACAGTTCCCTACGAGCAGTACTTC. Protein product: CASSSWTVPYEQYF.

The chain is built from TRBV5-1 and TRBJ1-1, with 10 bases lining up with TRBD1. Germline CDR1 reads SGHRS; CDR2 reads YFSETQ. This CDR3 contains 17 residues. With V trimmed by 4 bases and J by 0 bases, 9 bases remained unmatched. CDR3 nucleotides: TGCGCCAGCAGCCCCCGGACAGGGGGGCGAATGAACACTGAAGCTTTCTTT. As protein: CASSPRTGGRMNTEAFF. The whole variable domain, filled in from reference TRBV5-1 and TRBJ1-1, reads KAGVTQTPRYLIKTRGQQVTLSCSPISGHRSVSWYQQTPGQGLQFLFEYFSETQRNKGNFPGRFSGRQFSNSRSEMNVSTLELGDSALYLCASSPRTGGRMNTEAFFGQGTRLTVV.

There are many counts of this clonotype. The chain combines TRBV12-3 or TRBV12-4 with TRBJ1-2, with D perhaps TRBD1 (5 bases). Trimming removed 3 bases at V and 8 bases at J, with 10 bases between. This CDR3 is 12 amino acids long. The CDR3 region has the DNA TGTGCCAGCAGTTTCAGGGTCCGGGGCTACACCTTC. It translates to CASSFRVRGYTF.

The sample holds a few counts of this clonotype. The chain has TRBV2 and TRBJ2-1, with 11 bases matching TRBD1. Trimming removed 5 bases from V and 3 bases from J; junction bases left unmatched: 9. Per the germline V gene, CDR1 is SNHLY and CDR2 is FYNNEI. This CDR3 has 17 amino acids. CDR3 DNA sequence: TGTGCCAGCAGTAAGCGAGGGACAGGGGGAAGCTACAATGAGCAGTTCTTC. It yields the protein CASSKRGTGGSYNEQFF.

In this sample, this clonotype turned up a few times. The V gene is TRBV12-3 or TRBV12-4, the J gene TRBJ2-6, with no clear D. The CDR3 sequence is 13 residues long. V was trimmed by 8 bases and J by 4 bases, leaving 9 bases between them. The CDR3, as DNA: TGTGCCAGCGACCAGGCAGGGGCCAACGTCCTGACTTTC. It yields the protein CASDQAGANVLTF.

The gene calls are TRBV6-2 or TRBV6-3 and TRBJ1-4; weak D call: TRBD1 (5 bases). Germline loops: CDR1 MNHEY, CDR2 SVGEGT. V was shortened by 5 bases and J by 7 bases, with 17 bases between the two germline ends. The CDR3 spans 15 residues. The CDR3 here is CASSLQDSGSEKLFF. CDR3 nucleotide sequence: TGTGCCAGCAGTCTCCAAGACAGCGGGAGTGAAAAACTGTTTTTT.

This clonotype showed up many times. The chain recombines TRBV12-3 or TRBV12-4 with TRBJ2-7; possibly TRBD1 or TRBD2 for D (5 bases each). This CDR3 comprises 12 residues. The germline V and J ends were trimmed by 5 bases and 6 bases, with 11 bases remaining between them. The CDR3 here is CASSPWGREQYF. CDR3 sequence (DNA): TGTGCCAGCAGTCCATGGGGACGCGAGCAGTACTTC.

CDR3 DNA sequence: TGTGCCAGCAGCGTAGGTAAAGGGCTGGGACAGCCCCAGCATTTT. Encoded protein: CASSVGKGLGQPQHF. V is TRBV9 and J is TRBJ1-5; unclear D gene. The CDR3 loop spans 15 amino acids. Trimming removed 0 bases from V and 7 bases from J, with 14 bases in between. CDR1 is SGDLS, CDR2 YYNGEE, per germline.

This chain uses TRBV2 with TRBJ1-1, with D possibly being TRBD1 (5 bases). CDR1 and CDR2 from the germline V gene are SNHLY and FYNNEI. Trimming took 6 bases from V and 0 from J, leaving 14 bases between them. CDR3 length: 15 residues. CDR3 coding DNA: TGTGCCAGCAGGACAGTGTGGGTGGTGAACACTGAAGCTTTCTTT. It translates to CASRTVWVVNTEAFF.

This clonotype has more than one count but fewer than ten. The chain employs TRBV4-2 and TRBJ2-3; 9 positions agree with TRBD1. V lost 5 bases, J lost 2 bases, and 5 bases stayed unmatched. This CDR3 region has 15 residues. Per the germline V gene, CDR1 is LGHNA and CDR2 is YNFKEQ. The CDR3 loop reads CASSSGQGVTDTQYF. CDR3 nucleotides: TGTGCCAGCAGCTCGGGACAGGGAGTCACAGATACGCAGTATTTT.

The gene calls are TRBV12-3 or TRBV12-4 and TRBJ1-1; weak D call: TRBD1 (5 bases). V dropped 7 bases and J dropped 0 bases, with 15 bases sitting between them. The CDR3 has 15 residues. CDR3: CASTLSRQMNTEAFF. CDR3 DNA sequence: TGTGCCAGCACCCTTAGCCGACAGATGAACACTGAAGCTTTCTTT.

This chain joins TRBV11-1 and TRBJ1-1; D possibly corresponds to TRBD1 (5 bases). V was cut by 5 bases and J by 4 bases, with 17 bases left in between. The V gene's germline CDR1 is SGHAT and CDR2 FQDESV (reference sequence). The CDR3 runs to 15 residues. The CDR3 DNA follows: TGTGCCAGCAGCGCTAACAGGCTCGGTGGCACTGAAGCTTTCTTT. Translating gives CASSANRLGGTEAFF.